These 12 T cell receptor beta chains came from one sample sequenced in a study of blood T cell repertoires in COVID-19. Sequenced by immunoSEQ multiplex PCR; TCRdb stores in-frame clones only, minus some. The sample records roughly 280,000 clones, about nine tenths being singletons. Input material: peripheral blood. The receptor source for this set is a woman between 45 and 60 years old who had recovered from COVID-19.

CDR3 sequence: CATRTSGSHEQFF. The CDR3 bases are TGTGCCACACGGACTAGCGGGAGTCATGAGCAGTTCTTC. This sequence joins TRBV5-5 and TRBJ2-1, with 13 nucleotides matching TRBD2. V shed 9 bases and J 8 bases; nucleotides not matched to a gene: 5. CDR1 and CDR2 from the germline V gene are SGHKS and YYEKEE (reference sequence). The length of the CDR3 is 13 residues.

The chain combines TRBV7-2 with TRBJ2-1, with 12 positions matching TRBD1. The CDR3 spans 14 residues. The germline CDR1 and CDR2 sequences are SGHTA and FQGNSA. J lost 9 bases, V lost 4 bases, and 4 bases had no gene match. Written as DNA, the CDR3 is TGTGCCAGCAGCTCCGGGACAGGGGGCACTGAGCAGTTCTTC. It yields the protein CASSSGTGGTEQFF.

The V and J genes are TRBV7-2 and TRBJ2-3; D unclear. The CDR3 covers 14 residues. Trimming took 1 base from V and 4 from J, leaving 9 bases between them. CDR1 is SGHTA and CDR2 is FQGNSA in the germline V gene. This CDR3 reads CASSLDRRADTQYF. CDR3 sequence (DNA): TGTGCCAGCAGCTTAGATCGCCGGGCAGATACGCAGTATTTT.

This clone was observed once. CDR3 coding DNA: TGTGCCAGCAGTCGACCCAGGGTTGAAAAACTGTTTTTT. It encodes CASSRPRVEKLFF. The chain combines TRBV6-6 with TRBJ1-4; D might be TRBD1 (5 bases). The CDR3 contains 13 residues. Germline CDR1 is MNHNY and CDR2 is SVGAGI (reference sequence). V lost 5 bases and J 7 bases, leaving 11 bases between the germline ends.

The chain joins TRBV2 to TRBJ1-2; D gene unclear. The CDR3 runs 11 residues. Germline V CDR1 and CDR2: SNHLY, FYNNEI. V was trimmed by 6 bases and J by 4 bases, leaving 6 bases between them. CDR3 protein: CASSQFYGYTF. CDR3 nucleotide sequence: TGTGCCAGCAGCCAGTTCTATGGCTACACCTTC. Using reference TRBV2 and TRBJ1-2 for the parts outside the CDR3, the full variable domain is EPEVTQTPSHQVTQMGQEVILRCVPISNHLYFYWYRQILGQKVEFLVSFYNNEISEKSEIFDDQFSVERPDGSNFTLKIRSTKLEDSAMYFCASSQFYGYTFGSGTRLTVV.

The genes are TRBV5-1 and TRBJ2-1; 12 nucleotides match TRBD2. This CDR3 has 17 residues. Trimming took 4 bases from V and 4 from J; bases not matched to a gene: 9. Germline V gives CDR1 SGHRS, CDR2 YFSETQ. CDR3 sequence reads: CASSALLAGGIYNEQFF. The CDR3 DNA reads TGCGCCAGCAGCGCCCTGCTAGCGGGGGGGATATACAATGAGCAGTTCTTC.

The J gene is TRBJ2-7, the V gene TRBV7-2; no reliable D call. Trimming stripped 4 bases from V and 3 bases from J, with 7 bases between. The CDR3 has 12 amino acids. Germline V gives CDR1 SGHTA, CDR2 FQGNSA. In DNA, the CDR3 is TGTGCCAGCAGCTCGTCAGACTACGAGCAGTACTTC. This gives the protein CASSSSDYEQYF.

This chain links TRBV3-1 (or the pseudogene TRBV3-2) with TRBJ1-5, with D perhaps TRBD1 (5 bases). V lost 4 bases to trimming and J lost 6 bases, with 19 bases between them. Germline V CDR1 and CDR2: LGHDT, YNNKEL (reference sequence). The CDR3 covers 16 residues. CDR3 in DNA: TGTGCCAGCAGCCGCCAATGGGGGGGAGCGGGTCAGCCCCAGCATTTT. It specifies CASSRQWGGAGQPQHF.

The rearrangement links TRBV10-3 to TRBJ2-5; tentatively, D is TRBD1 (5 bases). CDR1 ENHRY and CDR2 SYGVKD come from the germline V gene. The V end was cut by 2 bases, the J end by 5 bases, with 12 bases between. The CDR3 length is 14 residues. CDR3 amino acids: CAISEPGRAETQYF. The CDR3 coding sequence is TGTGCCATCAGTGAGCCGGGCAGGGCCGAGACCCAGTACTTC.

The CDR3 nucleotides read TGTGCCAGCAACGACTGGAGCTCCTACAATGAGCAGTTCTTC. Protein product: CASNDWSSYNEQFF. This chain connects TRBV6-5 to TRBJ2-1; D not resolved. Trimming took off 7 bases at V and 0 bases at J, with 10 bases between the two ends. The germline gives CDR1 MNHEY, CDR2 SVGAGI. The CDR3 runs 14 residues.

The V gene is TRBV4-2, the J gene TRBJ2-6; D is perhaps TRBD1 (5 bases). The CDR3 length is 16 residues. Trimming cost V 1 base and J 0 bases, with 7 bases left between them. Germline V gene data show CDR1 as LGHNA and CDR2 as YNFKEQ. DNA of the CDR3: TGTGCCAGCAGCCAAGTGCAGGGCTCTGGGGCCAACGTCCTGACTTTC. Residues: CASSQVQGSGANVLTF.

V gene TRBV4-1 combines with J gene TRBJ2-5; TRBD1 might be the D (5 bases). The CDR3 spans 15 residues. Germline CDR1 and CDR2: MGHRA and YSYEKL. The germline V and J ends were trimmed by 2 bases and 4 bases, with 14 bases remaining between them. Here the CDR3 DNA reads TGCGCCAGCAGCCAAAACTTCAGGGTTTCAGAGACCCAGTACTTC. Translated: CASSQNFRVSETQYF.